This TCR beta chain originates from a study of human T cells and chemical hapten exposure. The wider study: DPC 0.01% went on the upper back by patch test, with reading at 6 days. Per-sample variation in TCR yield stemmed mainly from small pooled library volume differences. Study-wide results and limits: TCRs exceeding a frequency of 1 in 1000 stayed unchanged under DPC sensitization.

Original processing methods: Per-sample TCR counts ranged from about 20,000 to 700,000, median about 90,000. TCRdb independently ran MiXCR on the RACE reads; one entry per CDR3 protein. In this record, the V and J calls reflect TCRdb's handling and not the investigators' own analysis. The sample yields some 110,000 distinct CDR3 sequences, around 10% seen once. The V end was cut by 2 bases, the J end by 5 bases, with 24 bases between. The germline gives CDR1 KGHSH, CDR2 LQKENI. The CDR3 loop spans 18 amino acids. This clonotype was detected many times. What it recognizes is unknown. Described time point: patch test 1, 2 weeks after DPC sensitization. Treatment: therapeutic diphenylcyclopropenone sensitization with weekly scalp DPC.

Source: whole blood, taken in connection with sensitization to the hapten diphenylcyclopropenone (DPC). The chain recombines TRBV18 with TRBJ1-1, with D possibly being TRBD1 (5 bases). This TCR came from a woman aged 45-65 years with alopecia areata. Some clones in this sample may be carry-over from other donors' samples. CDR3 in DNA: TGTGCCAGCTCACCATCGGGAAATGTTAGGACAACGGGAACTGAAGCTTTCTTT. Amino acids: CASSPSGNVRTTGTEAFF.